A single sample gave rise to the 31 T cell receptor beta chains below, sequenced in a study of T cells after yellow fever vaccination. Using its own MiXCR run on the 5' RACE reads, TCRdb lists one record per CDR3 protein. Among a few hundred thousand distinct CDR3 sequences listed, roughly 4% were seen once. This material consisted of PBMCs, taken on the day of the yellow fever booster vaccination. These receptors came from a young man who received the YFV17D yellow fever vaccine.

This clonotype was detected many times. V and J are TRBV6-4 and TRBJ2-1, with 10 bases lining up with TRBD2. Germline CDR1 is MRHNA and CDR2 is SNTAGT. The CDR3 contains 15 residues. The V gene end was trimmed by 0 bases and the J gene end by 4 bases; junction bases not matched to a gene: 0. The CDR3: CASSDSAGGYNEQFF. As DNA, the CDR3 is TGTGCCAGCAGTGACTCAGCGGGGGGGTACAATGAGCAGTTCTTC.

This clonotype was counted a few times. The chain uses TRBV7-9 and TRBJ2-7; 10 bases align to TRBD1. The CDR3 covers 15 residues. Germline CDR1 SEHNR, CDR2 FQNEAQ (reference sequence). With 5 bases clipped from V and 3 bases from J, the junction kept 7 bases outside the gene matches. The CDR3 is CASSANRDRGYEQYF. Written as DNA, the CDR3 is TGTGCCAGCAGCGCAAACCGGGACAGGGGCTACGAGCAGTACTTC.

This clonotype was picked up many times. The V and J genes are TRBV5-1 and TRBJ2-3, with TRBD2 matching 11 bases. The CDR3 has 16 residues. V was pared by 0 bases and J by 2 bases, with 2 bases of the junction left unmatched. CDR1 and CDR2 from the germline V gene are SGHRS and YFSETQ. The CDR3 DNA reads TGCGCCAGCAGCTTGGTAGCGGGGGGGCCCACAGATACGCAGTATTTT. Translation: CASSLVAGGPTDTQYF. Full variable domain (remainder filled in from reference TRBV5-1 and TRBJ2-3): KAGVTQTPRYLIKTRGQQVTLSCSPISGHRSVSWYQQTPGQGLQFLFEYFSETQRNKGNFPGRFSGRQFSNSRSEMNVSTLELGDSALYLCASSLVAGGPTDTQYFGPGTRLTVL.

This clonotype showed up many times. The junction and the germline gene differ at one end; a read error may be behind it. This sequence joins TRBV7-8 and TRBJ2-1; the match to TRBD2 covers 11 bases. The CDR3 is 15 residues long. Germline CDR1 SGHVS, CDR2 FQNEAQ. The chain's CDR3 is CASSVAGGLRNEQFF. The CDR3 region has the DNA TGTGCCAGCAGCGTAGCGGGGGGGCTTAGAAATGAGCAGTTCTTC.

This clonotype was seen only a few times. The rearrangement links TRBV4-2 to TRBJ1-2; 7 bases agree with TRBD1. Trimming removed 3 bases from V and 7 bases from J; junction bases left unmatched: 5. Germline CDR1 LGHNA, CDR2 YNFKEQ. This CDR3 has 13 residues. The CDR3 DNA follows: TGTGCCAGCAGCCATCAAAGGGACAGTGGCTACACCTTC. Amino acid sequence: CASSHQRDSGYTF.

This clonotype was counted ten times or more. This chain joins TRBV7-3 and TRBJ2-5; TRBD1 agrees at 11 bases. This CDR3 has 17 residues. The germline CDR1 and CDR2 sequences are SGHTA and FQGTGA. V dropped 1 base and J dropped 4; count of bases not matched to a gene: 8. DNA for the CDR3: TGTGCCAGCAGCTTAAAGTGGGACAGGGGGTTAAGAGAGACCCAGTACTTC. It yields the protein CASSLKWDRGLRETQYF.

The table lists this clonotype with many counts. V usage is TRBV5-1 and J usage is TRBJ2-3; 8 nucleotides match TRBD2. The CDR3 is made up of 16 amino acids. V was pared by 4 bases and J by 4 bases, with 11 bases of the junction left unmatched. Germline V lookup: CDR1 SGHRS, CDR2 YFSETQ. CDR3 region: CASSQLRAGGSDTQYF. CDR3 nucleotides: TGCGCCAGCAGCCAGCTGCGGGCGGGGGGTTCAGATACGCAGTATTTT.

The chain has TRBV20-1 and TRBJ1-5; 9 nucleotides align to TRBD1. Germline CDR1 and CDR2: DFQATT and SNEGSKA (reference sequence). Unmatched junction bases numbered 13, after V lost 1 base and J lost 6 bases. CDR3 length: 17 residues. CDR3 coding DNA: TGCAGTGCTAGAGCTCTACCGGGACAGGGAGTAGGTCAGCCCCAGCATTTT. This translates into CSARALPGQGVGQPQHF.

This clonotype was seen more than once but under ten times. The rearrangement joins TRBV5-1 to TRBJ2-2; 11 nucleotides match TRBD2. The germline CDR1 and CDR2 sequences are SGHRS and YFSETQ. The V segment lost 0 bases and the J segment 6 bases; nucleotides outside the gene matches: 10. The CDR3 spans 18 residues. The CDR3 region is CASSLVSGGAATAGELFF. The DNA for the CDR3 is TGCGCCAGCAGCTTGGTTAGCGGGGGGGCCGCAACTGCCGGGGAGCTGTTTTTT.

This clonotype occurred many times. The gene calls are TRBV7-2 and TRBJ1-1, with no clear D. The CDR3 length is 13 residues. Trimming pared 5 bases from V and 11 bases from J, leaving 18 bases between. The germline gives CDR1 SGHTA, CDR2 FQGNSA. The CDR3 here is CASSPGEGVVAFF. The CDR3 DNA reads as TGTGCCAGCAGCCCCGGGGAGGGAGTAGTCGCTTTCTTT.

This clonotype was counted a few times. CDR3 coding DNA: TGCGCCAGCAGCGGAGGGGCGGGACGATATGATTCACCCCTCCACTTT. This encodes CASSGGAGRYDSPLHF. This chain joins TRBV5-1 and TRBJ1-6, with D possibly matching TRBD1 (5 bases). CDR1 is SGHRS, CDR2 YFSETQ, per germline. This CDR3 is 16 amino acids long. V was clipped by 4 bases and J by 8 bases, with 19 bases between them.

V and J are TRBV7-9 and TRBJ2-5; D unclear. From germline, CDR1 is SEHNR and CDR2 FQNEAQ (reference sequence). This CDR3 has 15 residues. V lost 5 bases to trimming and J lost 1 base, with 14 bases between them. CDR3 sequence (DNA): TGTGCCAGCAGCCGATACAGTGGTAGCCAAGAGACCCAGTACTTC. Translation: CASSRYSGSQETQYF. The full variable domain, in which reference TRBV7-9 and TRBJ2-5 provide the parts outside the CDR3, is DTGVSQNPRHKITKRGQNVTFRCDPISEHNRLYWYRQTLGQGPEFLTYFQNEAQLEKSRLLSDRFSAERPKGSFSTLEIQRTEQGDSAMYLCASSRYSGSQETQYFGPGTRLLVL.

This clonotype was found many times. The chain carries TRBV5-6 and TRBJ1-1; 9 bases agree with TRBD1. With 2 bases clipped from V and 5 bases from J, the junction kept 13 bases outside the gene matches. This CDR3 is 17 amino acids long. Looked up from germline, CDR1 is SGHDT and CDR2 is YYEEEE. The CDR3 nucleotides read TGTGCCAGCAGCTTAAGATTAAGAGAACAGGGGGCTACTGAAGCTTTCTTT. It yields the protein CASSLRLREQGATEAFF.

In this sample, this clonotype turned up a few times. The chain employs TRBV7-9 and TRBJ1-5; D gene uncertain. CDR1 SEHNR and CDR2 FQNEAQ come from the germline V gene (reference sequence). Trimming took off 0 bases at V and 11 bases at J, with 11 bases between the two ends. The CDR3 is 13 residues long. The CDR3 region is CASSLAGSRAQHF. CDR3 coding DNA: TGTGCCAGCAGCTTAGCCGGGAGTCGAGCCCAGCATTTT.

This clonotype was found many times. V gene TRBV12-3 or TRBV12-4 combines with J gene TRBJ2-2; D is ambiguous. The CDR3 totals 14 residues. Trimming removed 3 bases at V and 7 bases at J, with 12 bases between. This CDR3 is CASSFSLVGGELFF. DNA for the CDR3: TGTGCCAGCAGTTTTAGCCTGGTCGGCGGGGAGCTGTTTTTT.

The chain employs TRBV12-3 or TRBV12-4 and TRBJ2-2, with D possibly being TRBD1 or TRBD2 (5 bases each). Trimming removed 6 bases from V and 6 bases from J, with 23 bases in between. The CDR3 contains 17 residues. The CDR3 bases are TGTGCCAGCAGCTCCCCGGCGGGTGGCCCCAGGGCCGGGGAGCTGTTTTTT. It is translated as CASSSPAGGPRAGELFF.

This clonotype was recorded many times. The chain is built from TRBV7-3 and TRBJ2-2; 8 bases agree with TRBD2. Germline V gene lookup returns CDR1 SGHTA and CDR2 FQGTGA. CDR3 length: 16 amino acids. V shed 5 bases and J 3 bases; nucleotides not matched to a gene: 8. The CDR3 loop reads CASSQTGGPYTGELFF. For the CDR3, the DNA is TGTGCCAGCAGCCAGACGGGGGGGCCTTACACCGGGGAGCTGTTTTTT.

This clonotype was detected many times. This chain joins TRBV6-2 or TRBV6-3 and TRBJ1-4; no clear D gene. V gave up 2 bases and J gave up 0 bases, with 13 bases separating them. This CDR3 is 17 amino acids long. The germline V gene encodes CDR1 MNHEY and CDR2 SVGEGT. CDR3 amino acids: CASSYRGHSATNEKLFF. For the CDR3, the DNA is TGTGCCAGCAGTTACCGAGGCCACAGTGCAACTAATGAAAAACTGTTTTTT.

This clonotype appeared many times. The chain links TRBV20-1 to TRBJ1-2; 8 nucleotides match TRBD1. Germline assignment: CDR1 DFQATT and CDR2 SNEGSKA (reference sequence). The CDR3 extends over 16 amino acids. The trim removed 2 bases at V and 6 bases at J, leaving 14 bases unmatched. The CDR3 sequence: CSARTLTGDGWNGYTF. The CDR3 nucleotides read TGCAGTGCTAGAACTTTGACAGGGGACGGTTGGAATGGCTACACCTTC.

The rearrangement joins TRBV10-3 to TRBJ2-7, with a possible D match to TRBD2 (5 bases). The V gene's germline CDR1 is ENHRY and CDR2 SYGVKD. The CDR3 is made up of 15 amino acids. V lost 11 bases, J lost 5 bases, and 25 bases lay in between. This CDR3 reads CAAPARGSLYDEQYF. The DNA for the CDR3 is TGTGCCGCCCCCGCCCGGGGTTCCCTCTACGACGAGCAGTACTTC.

This clonotype was seen a few times. The gene calls are TRBV27 and TRBJ2-7, with no clear D. Trimming stripped 3 bases from V and 3 bases from J, with 9 bases between. CDR1 and CDR2 from the germline V gene are MNHEY and SMNVEV (reference sequence). This CDR3 spans 13 amino acids. CDR3 bases: TGTGCCAGCAGTTTCGGCAGGAACTACGAGCAGTACTTC. This encodes CASSFGRNYEQYF.

This clonotype was detected only a few times. The V call is TRBV7-2, the J call TRBJ2-7, with a tentative D call TRBD1 (6 bases). V was cut by 1 base and J by 3 bases, with 16 bases left in between. The CDR3 runs 16 residues. CDR1 and CDR2 from the germline V gene are SGHTA and FQGNSA. For the CDR3, the DNA is TGTGCCAGCAGCTTAGACGGTCAGGGGATTCTCTACGAGCAGTACTTC. Its translation is CASSLDGQGILYEQYF. Based on the CDR3 plus reference TRBV7-2 and TRBJ2-7, the full variable domain is GAGVSQSPSNKVTEKGKDVELRCDPISGHTALYWYRQSLGQGLEFLIYFQGNSAPDKSGLPSDRFSAERTGGSVSTLTIQRTQQEDSAVYLCASSLDGQGILYEQYFGPGTRLTVT.

At least ten counts were recorded for this clonotype. CDR3 region: CASSLGSWVTDTQYF. The CDR3 DNA follows: TGTGCCAGCAGCCTAGGTTCATGGGTCACAGATACGCAGTATTTT. This chain links TRBV7-9 with TRBJ2-3, with D uncertain. Germline CDR1 is SEHNR and CDR2 is FQNEAQ (reference sequence). There are 15 residues in the CDR3. V was shortened by 5 bases and J by 2 bases, with 14 bases between the two germline ends. The whole variable domain, remainder taken from reference TRBV7-9 and TRBJ2-3, is DTGVSQNPRHKITKRGQNVTFRCDPISEHNRLYWYRQTLGQGPEFLTYFQNEAQLEKSRLLSDRFSAERPKGSFSTLEIQRTEQGDSAMYLCASSLGSWVTDTQYFGPGTRLTVL.

This clonotype has a count of ten or more. The chain combines TRBV12-3 or TRBV12-4 with TRBJ2-2, with a possible D match to TRBD2 (5 bases). The CDR3 runs to 13 residues. The germline V and J ends were trimmed by 4 bases and 6 bases, with 9 bases remaining between them. CDR3 sequence (DNA): TGTGCCAGCAGTTCGATCGGGGCCGGGGAGCTGTTTTTT. It is translated as CASSSIGAGELFF.

This clonotype came up many times. In DNA form, the CDR3 reads TGTGCCAGCAGTTTACGGACAGGGACCACCGGGGAGCTGTTTTTT. Translated, it gives CASSLRTGTTGELFF. The chain uses TRBV27 and TRBJ2-2; the match to TRBD1 covers 8 bases. V shed 2 bases, J shed 4 bases, and the junction held 3 bases outside the gene matches. Germline assignment: CDR1 MNHEY and CDR2 SMNVEV (reference sequence). This CDR3 has 15 amino acids.

This clonotype was seen once. This chain links TRBV6-6 with TRBJ1-5; 7 bases line up with TRBD1. With 5 bases clipped from V and 1 base from J, the junction kept 8 bases outside the gene matches. Germline V gene data show CDR1 as MNHNY and CDR2 as SVGAGI (reference sequence). The CDR3 is 16 amino acids. CDR3 DNA sequence: TGTGCCAGCAGTCCGACAGGGTCGGGAAGCAATCAGCCCCAGCATTTT. Its translation is CASSPTGSGSNQPQHF.

The chain links TRBV7-2 to TRBJ2-1; D perhaps matches TRBD1 (6 bases). This CDR3 has 16 residues. Trimming took off 5 bases at V and 4 bases at J, with 18 bases between the two ends. Germline loops: CDR1 SGHTA, CDR2 FQGNSA. The CDR3 DNA reads as TGTGCCAGCAGCCCGATAGGGGACACTGCGTACAATGAGCAGTTCTTC. Translated, it gives CASSPIGDTAYNEQFF.

This clonotype was seen at least ten times. The chain links TRBV5-1 to TRBJ2-3; D may be TRBD1 or TRBD2 (5 bases each). The CDR3 sequence is 17 residues long. V lost 4 bases, J lost 0 bases, and 18 bases lay in between. Germline CDR1 reads SGHRS; CDR2 reads YFSETQ. DNA of the CDR3: TGCGCCAGCAGCACGGGGCGGCGGACATCTAGCACAGATACGCAGTATTTT. Translated, it gives CASSTGRRTSSTDTQYF.

Ten or more counts support this clonotype. V is TRBV7-2 and J is TRBJ1-3; D uncertain. This CDR3 is built from 11 residues. V lost 5 bases and J 4 bases, leaving 3 bases between the germline ends. The germline V gene encodes CDR1 SGHTA and CDR2 FQGNSA. CDR3 sequence: CASSLGNTIYF. The CDR3 coding sequence is TGTGCCAGCAGCCTGGGAAACACCATATATTTT. Full variable domain (remainder filled in from reference TRBV7-2 and TRBJ1-3): GAGVSQSPSNKVTEKGKDVELRCDPISGHTALYWYRQSLGQGLEFLIYFQGNSAPDKSGLPSDRFSAERTGGSVSTLTIQRTQQEDSAVYLCASSLGNTIYFGEGSWLTVV.

This clonotype was recorded many times. The genes are TRBV7-6 and TRBJ2-2; D remains ambiguous. This CDR3 is built from 14 residues. Germline CDR1 and CDR2: SGHVS and FNYEAQ. The V end lost 5 bases, the J end lost 1 base, and 8 bases lay between the germline ends. The CDR3 spells CASSRWQNTGELFF. The DNA of the CDR3 is TGTGCCAGCAGCCGCTGGCAGAACACCGGGGAGCTGTTTTTT.

This clonotype was found a few times. The rearrangement joins TRBV7-9 to TRBJ2-1, with D hard to call. This CDR3 has 16 amino acids. V dropped 3 bases and J dropped 6 bases, with 18 bases sitting between them. The germline V gene has CDR1 SEHNR and CDR2 FQNEAQ (reference sequence). The CDR3 DNA reads as TGTGCCAGCAGCTTTCGAGGCCTAAAGGGTGGCAATGAGCAGTTCTTC. As protein: CASSFRGLKGGNEQFF.